This entry concerns a single TCR beta chain. The antigen it binds to is not known. The junction departs from the called germline gene at one end, perhaps through a read error. This sample is part of a study of blood T cell repertoires in COVID-19 (TCRdb year 2020). Describing the broader study: Samples covering the acute and convalescent phases of COVID-19 were provided by collaborators in the United States, Italy and Spain. The prospective study material was composed of cDNA or gDNA derived from T cells, B-cell-depleted T cells, or PBMCs. Subjects who had been exposed to COVID-19, were actively infected with it, or had recovered from it provided the deeply sampled blood TCRbeta repertoires that made up the dataset. The repertoires were made available in a free public database intended to serve as a resource for research on the immune response to SARS-CoV-2. The samples were drawn from two sources: the first 160 participants of the ongoing ImmuneRACE study, and about 1,300 subjects contributed by 6 global collaborators. Sample metadata almost always included a de-identified subject ID, COVID-19 status, age in years and sex. Where HLA class I and class II types were available, the types were taken from metadata supplied by the sample provider, not from assay-based typing. The study at large found these results: How much clinical and demographic metadata was included differed by source and by participant, and the metadata was provided uncurated.

CDR1 and CDR2 were assigned from the germline V gene (reference sequence) as SSHAT and FNYEAQ. Measured from the cysteine to the phenylalanine, the CDR3 is 16 residues long. Only the CDR3 DNA is retained, 48 bases long and in frame from the first base. Participants in the prospective study were enrolled through a virtual design, were aged roughly 18 to 100 years, and lived in fewer than 30 United States geographic areas. In the prospective study, participants were assigned to cohorts based on the clinical history participants reported in a screening survey and a study questionnaire. For ImmuneRACE Cohort 3, a participant was defined as recovered based on two consecutive negative NP/OP PCR tests, clearance by a healthcare professional, or resolution of symptoms. In the prospective study, mobile phlebotomists collected whole blood, serum and a nasopharyngeal or oropharyngeal swab from each participant. Additional blood draws and questionnaires over an approximately 2-month period could optionally be provided by prospective study participants. Prospective study blood samples were shipped either frozen or at room temperature before DNA extraction.

TCRbeta CDR3 regions were amplified from genomic DNA by means of the immunoSEQ Assay, a bias-controlled multiplex PCR. As for the authors' bioinformatics: Within the assay, amplification of reference gene primers was used to estimate how many nucleated cells each sample contained. To quantify the absolute abundance of each unique TCRbeta CDR3 rearrangement, sequence reads were collapsed and filtered. For each sample, productive Simpson clonality was calculated by taking the square root of Simpson's diversity index across productive rearrangements. Imported from immuneACCESS, the table was reduced by TCRdb to in-frame sequences with V and J called. These copies leave out some clones; in studies compared against another copy, an unresolved V gene accounts for under half, and the cause of the remainder is not known. V, J and clone size derive from that table, while D and trimming were established from the DNA sequence. The table for this sample lists over 300,000 clones; 70% to 90% of them were counted only once. Of the sample, around 6% falls within the top ten clones.

This receptor was obtained from a woman in her 30s who had recovered from COVID-19. In this chain, TRBV7-7 is recombined with TRBJ1-4; the D segment could be TRBD1, given 6 matching bases. The sequenced material came from PBMCs or T cells enriched from blood (not recorded which). The DNA is TGTGCTAGCAGCCCGAGTCCGAGGGGGACTAATGAAAAACTGTTTTTT. It is translated as CASSPSPRGTNEKLFF.